The T cell receptor beta chain described here comes from a study of cytomegalovirus exposure and HLA in healthy donors. Across the study: An early release of data contained 70 million to 95 million unique TCRs, which came from HLA-typed donors.

V was pared by 7 bases and J by 6 bases, with 3 bases of the junction left unmatched. The CDR3 consists of 11 residues. Germline CDR1 reads SGHTS; CDR2 reads YDEGEE. Regarding this clone: Its specificity is unknown.

Study findings and constraints: Later analysis identified several of the most significant clusters that appeared linked to common viral pathogens. Segments of the TCR beta V type were, in most cases, productive about 87% or about 30% of the time in an earlier analysis. Reportedly, diagnosis of cytomegalovirus status by the classifier showed high specificity and sensitivity.

The study ran its PCR with 60 Vbeta and 13 Jbeta primers. Sequencing was performed with immunoSEQ multiplex PCR; in TCRdb, only in-frame clones are kept and a portion is missing. In total, the table holds about 130,000 clones. Sequencing used PBMCs. The TCR sequence derives from a man younger than 40 in good health and CMV-seronegative. The chain links TRBV5-8 to TRBJ1-2; 7 nucleotides match TRBD1. CDR3 coding DNA: TGTGCCAGCCCCAGGGGGAATGGCTACACCTTC. Translation: CASPRGNGYTF.